Listed below are T cell receptor beta chains from one sample, sequenced in a study of CD8+ T cells in alopecia areata. TCRdb keeps only in-frame clones here, not all; method: immunoSEQ multiplex PCR. The sample consists of some 190,000 clones, more than 55% of them appearing once. Sequences were derived from CD4+ T cells sorted from blood, sampled at week 4, from a patient treated with tofacitinib. These receptors came from a human donor with alopecia areata. The CDR3 runs from the conserved cysteine through the conserved F or W. D genes are given only for firm matches. Clone size is shown for a subset of rows, as once, few, many or a class of expanded clone.

TRBV6-1,TRBD1,TRBJ2-7,-,CASSDVTGGNEQYF,TGTGCCAGCAGTGATGTGACAGGGGGCAACGAGCAGTACTTC
TRBV2,TRBD1,TRBJ1-3,-,CASSGFRGRNTIYF,TGTGCCAGCAGTGGGTTCAGGGGGCGAAACACCATATATTTT
TRBV29-1,-,TRBJ2-5,-,CSVGLPQETQYF,TGCAGCGTTGGACTACCACAAGAGACCCAGTACTTC
TRBV29-1,TRBD1,TRBJ1-1,-,CSVDPIYGTGFGTEAFF,TGCAGCGTTGATCCGATATACGGGACAGGGTTCGGCACTGAAGCTTTCTTT
TRBV30,TRBD1,TRBJ1-2,-,CAWRGGGDGYGYTF,TGTGCCTGGAGGGGAGGGGGCGACGGCTATGGCTACACCTTC
TRBV6-5,TRBD1,TRBJ2-6,few,CASSYTTGSGANVLTF,TGTGCCAGCAGTTACACGACAGGGTCTGGGGCCAACGTCCTGACTTTC
TRBV28,-,TRBJ1-2,-,CASSFRTMGYGYTF,TGTGCCAGCAGTTTCCGGACGATGGGCTATGGCTACACCTTC
TRBV5-4,TRBD2,TRBJ2-1,once,CASSDLAGGGYEQFF,TGTGCCAGCAGCGATCTAGCGGGAGGGGGTTATGAGCAGTTCTTC
TRBV28,-,TRBJ1-2,few,CASSSLNYGYTF,TGTGCCAGTTCCTCGCTTAACTATGGCTACACCTTC
TRBV30,-,TRBJ2-5,few,CAWSVRAAETQYF,TGTGCCTGGAGTGTACGGGCAGCGGAGACCCAGTACTTC
TRBV29-1,-,TRBJ1-1,-,CSVGGSIDRNTEAFF,TGCAGCGTTGGCGGCTCTATTGACAGGAACACTGAAGCTTTCTTT
TRBV30,-,TRBJ2-2,-,CAWSVRRTGELFF,TGTGCCTGGAGTGTAAGGAGAACCGGGGAGCTGTTTTTT
TRBV9,TRBD2,TRBJ2-1,-,CASSSGLAGGPISSYNEQFF,TGTGCCAGCAGCTCAGGACTAGCGGGAGGCCCGATAAGCTCCTACAATGAGCAGTTCTTC
TRBV6-5,-,TRBJ2-3,once,CASSPGAGTQYF,TGTGCCAGCAGTCCCGGGGCAGGCACGCAGTATTTT
TRBV6-1,-,TRBJ1-5,few,CASQGRDQPQHF,TGTGCCAGCCAGGGTAGGGATCAGCCCCAGCATTTT
TRBV7-3,-,TRBJ2-2,-,CASSFSGSTGELFF,TGTGCCAGCAGCTTTTCGGGGTCCACCGGGGAGCTGTTTTTT
TRBV9,-,TRBJ2-1,-,CASSVGQQNEQFF,TGTGCCAGCAGCGTAGGACAACAAAATGAGCAGTTCTTC
TRBV27,TRBD2,TRBJ2-7,-,CASRSGRKGEQYF,TGTGCCAGCAGAAGCGGGAGGAAAGGGGAGCAGTACTTC
TRBV29-1,TRBD1,TRBJ2-5,few,CSGGQGVGETQYF,TGCAGCGGGGGACAGGGCGTCGGTGAGACCCAGTACTTC
TRBV18,-,TRBJ1-1,few,CASSPPTGTVSSEAFF,TGTGCCAGCTCACCACCTACCGGGACGGTCTCCAGCGAAGCTTTCTTT
TRBV25-1,-,TRBJ1-2,-,CASSDNNYGYTF,TGTGCCAGCAGTGACAACAACTATGGCTACACCTTC
TRBV28,-,TRBJ1-2,once,CASQRMEARSNYGYTF,TGTGCCAGTCAACGGATGGAGGCACGGTCTAACTATGGCTACACCTTC
TRBV27,-,TRBJ1-2,-,CASSPYLGRGNYGYTF,TGTGCCAGCAGCCCCTACCTAGGCCGGGGGAACTATGGCTACACCTTC
TRBV29-1,-,TRBJ2-6,-,CSVVLYPTSGANVLTF,TGCAGCGTTGTGCTATACCCGACCTCGGGGGCCAACGTCCTGACTTTC
TRBV29-1,TRBD2,TRBJ2-7,-,CSISGLASNEQYF,TGCAGCATCTCGGGACTAGCCTCTAACGAGCAGTACTTC
TRBV29-1,TRBD1,TRBJ1-5,-,CSVETGENQPQHF,TGCAGCGTCGAGACAGGGGAAAATCAGCCCCAGCATTTT
TRBV5-4,TRBD2,TRBJ2-2,-,CASSLSASGSKVGELFF,TGTGCCAGCAGCTTGTCGGCTAGCGGGAGTAAGGTCGGGGAGCTGTTTTTT
TRBV30,TRBD1,TRBJ1-1,-,CAWSQGARTEAFF,TGTGCCTGGAGTCAGGGGGCGCGGACTGAAGCTTTCTTT